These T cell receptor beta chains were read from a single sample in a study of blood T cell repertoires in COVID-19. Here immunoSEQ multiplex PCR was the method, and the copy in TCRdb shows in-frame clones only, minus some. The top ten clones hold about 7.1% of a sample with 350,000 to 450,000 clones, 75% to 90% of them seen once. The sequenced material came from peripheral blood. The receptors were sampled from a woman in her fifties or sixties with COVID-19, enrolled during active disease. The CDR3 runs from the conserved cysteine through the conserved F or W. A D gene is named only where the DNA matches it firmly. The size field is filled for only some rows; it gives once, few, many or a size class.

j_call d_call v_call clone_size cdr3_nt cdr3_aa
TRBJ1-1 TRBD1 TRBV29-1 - TGCAGCGTTGAACGACAGGGAAACACTGAAGCTTTCTTT CSVERQGNTEAFF
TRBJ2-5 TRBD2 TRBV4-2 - TGTGCCAGCAGCCAGCTAGTAGCGGGGGCGAACCAAGAGACCCAGTACTTC CASSQLVAGANQETQYF
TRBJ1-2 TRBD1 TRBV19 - TGTGCCAGTCGCCGGACAGGGTTTCTTGGGGGCTACACCTTC CASRRTGFLGGYTF
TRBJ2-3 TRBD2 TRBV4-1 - TGCGCCAGCCAAACTAGCGGGGGGGCTGAGGAAGATACGCAGTATTTT CASQTSGGAEEDTQYF
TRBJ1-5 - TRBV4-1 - TGCGCCAGCAGCCAAGATCGGGGGTACAATCAGCCCCAGCATTTT CASSQDRGYNQPQHF
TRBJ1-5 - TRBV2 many TGTGCCAGCAGTGATAACAATAGCAATCAGCCCCAGCATTTT CASSDNNSNQPQHF
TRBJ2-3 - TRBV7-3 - TGTGCCAGCAGCTTCAGGGAATCAGATACGCAGTATTTT CASSFRESDTQYF
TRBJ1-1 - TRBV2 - TGTGCCAGCACTCCACCGGGAACACAGGGGAACACTGAAGCTTTCTTT CASTPPGTQGNTEAFF
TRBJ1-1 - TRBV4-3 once TGCGCCAGCAGCCACCACACACTGAACACTGAAGCTTTCTTT CASSHHTLNTEAFF
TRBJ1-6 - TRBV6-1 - TGTGCCAGCAGTGAAGCGGTGGGCCTCTATAATTCACCCCTCCACTTT CASSEAVGLYNSPLHF
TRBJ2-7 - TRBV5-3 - TGTGCCAGAAGTCTTGGACTATTTCCATACGAGCAGTACTTC CARSLGLFPYEQYF
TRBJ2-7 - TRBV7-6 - TGTGCCAGCAGCTTACGGGACGAGCAGTACTTC CASSLRDEQYF
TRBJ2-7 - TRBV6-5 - TGTGCCAGCGAAAACCTACAGGGCCGCGAGCAGTACTTC CASENLQGREQYF
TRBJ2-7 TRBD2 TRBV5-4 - TGTGCCAGCAGCTTAGACAGCGGGGGGCTCTACGAGCAGTACTTC CASSLDSGGLYEQYF
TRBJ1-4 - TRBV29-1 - TGCAGCGTTGTTCCCAGGGTCGGTGAAAAACTGTTTTTT CSVVPRVGEKLFF
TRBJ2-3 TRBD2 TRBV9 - TGTGCCAGCATCCCCGGAGCGGGGGGACGCACAGATACGCAGTATTTT CASIPGAGGRTDTQYF
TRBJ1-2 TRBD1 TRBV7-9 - TGTGCCAGCAGCTCAGCGGACAGGGGAGTTTATGGCTACACCTTC CASSSADRGVYGYTF
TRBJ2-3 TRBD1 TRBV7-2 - TGTGCCAGCAGCCCACACCTACTCGGACAGGGCATCACAGATACGCAGTATTTT CASSPHLLGQGITDTQYF
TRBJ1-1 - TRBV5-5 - TGTGCCAGCAGCTTGATGCTGCTAAAGAACACTGAAGCTTTCTTT CASSLMLLKNTEAFF
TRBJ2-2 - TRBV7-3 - TGTGCCAGCAGCCCCCGGCGGGGCCCCCCCGGGGAGCTGTTTTTT CASSPRRGPPGELFF
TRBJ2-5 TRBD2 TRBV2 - TGTGCCAGCAGGAAAAGCGGGGGGGGAGAGACCCAGTACTTC CASRKSGGGETQYF
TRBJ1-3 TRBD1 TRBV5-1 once TGCGCCAGCAGCTGGGGGACAGGAGCTCCCCGGCCCCCCTCTGGAAACACCATATATTTT CASSWGTGAPRPPSGNTIYF
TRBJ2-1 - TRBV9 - TGTGCCAGCAGCGTAGAAACGGGGGAGTACAATGAGCAGTTCTTC CASSVETGEYNEQFF
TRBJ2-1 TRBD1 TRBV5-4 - TGTGCCAGCAGCACGGGACAGGGATCGAAGTACAATGAGCAGTTCTTC CASSTGQGSKYNEQFF
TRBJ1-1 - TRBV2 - TGTGCCAGCAGTGCTCTGCTAACGAACACTGAAGCTTTCTTT CASSALLTNTEAFF
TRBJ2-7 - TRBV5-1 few TGCGCCAGCAGCTTGGGGGGGGACCCCCGAACCCACGAGCAGTACTTC CASSLGGDPRTHEQYF
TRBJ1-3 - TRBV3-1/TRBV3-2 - TGTGCCAGCCAGTCCGCGGACACCATATATTTT CASQSADTIYF
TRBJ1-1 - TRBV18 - TGTGCCAGCTCACCACCGGGAGGGGATGAAGCTTTCTTT CASSPPGGDEAFF
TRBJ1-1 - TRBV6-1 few TGTGCCAGCAGTGAGTCGCCTACGGGGTACACTGAAGCTTTCTTT CASSESPTGYTEAFF
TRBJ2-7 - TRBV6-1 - TGTGCCAGCAGTGAGTTTGGTGAGCACTTC CASSEFGEHF
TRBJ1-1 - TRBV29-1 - TGCAGCGTTGGGACAGAGGTTCGCGCTTTCTTT CSVGTEVRAFF
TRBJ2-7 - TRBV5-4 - TGTGCCAGCAAACCGGGACGGGGAGGCTCTGAGCAGTACTTC CASKPGRGGSEQYF
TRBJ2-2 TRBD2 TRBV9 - TGTGCCAGCAGCGTAGGGGTAGCGGGGGACCCGAACACCGGGGAGCTGTTTTTT CASSVGVAGDPNTGELFF
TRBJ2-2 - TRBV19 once TGTGCCAGTAGTACCTCGGGGACCGGGGAGCTGTTTTTT CASSTSGTGELFF
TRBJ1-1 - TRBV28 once TGTGCCAGCAGGCGGAACACTGAAGCTTTCTTT CASRRNTEAFF
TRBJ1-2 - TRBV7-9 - TGTGCCAGCAGCTTCCCGGCGGCGGATGGCTACACCTTC CASSFPAADGYTF
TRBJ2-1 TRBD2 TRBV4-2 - TGTGCCAGCAGCCAAGACCTAGCGAGCGGGGGTTACAATGAGCAGTTCTTC CASSQDLASGGYNEQFF
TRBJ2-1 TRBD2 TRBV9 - TGTGCCAGCAGCGTAGCGGGGCGGGGGGGAATCTACAATGAGCAGTTCTTC CASSVAGRGGIYNEQFF
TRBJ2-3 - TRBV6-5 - TGTGCCAGCACCAGGACAGCCCAGGGAGATACGCAGTATTTT CASTRTAQGDTQYF
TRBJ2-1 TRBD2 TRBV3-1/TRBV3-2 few TGTGCCACTACGGGACTAGCGGGGAAGAATGAGCAGTTCTTC CATTGLAGKNEQFF
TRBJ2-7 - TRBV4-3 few TGCGCCAGCAGCCAAGACCTGTTCCGCTCCTACGAGCAGTACTTC CASSQDLFRSYEQYF